The T cell receptor (beta chain) described here comes from a study of blood T cell repertoires in COVID-19. About the study: COVID-19 samples collected from the United States, Italy and Spain covered acute and convalescent phases.

Germline assignment: CDR1 SGHNT and CDR2 YENEEA. V shed 2 bases and J shed 4 bases, with 10 bases lying between them. The CDR3 has 14 residues. The repertoire was sequenced with immunoSEQ multiplex PCR; TCRdb's copy has only in-frame clones and lacks some. Of hundreds of thousands of clones in the sample, about 86% were seen once. Sample: peripheral blood. This TCR was recovered from a woman aged 45-60 years with acute or convalescent COVID-19. The V and J genes are TRBV11-3 and TRBJ2-3; D remains unclear. The CDR3 is CASSLSASSDTQYF. CDR3 coding DNA: TGTGCCAGCAGCTTAAGTGCGTCTTCAGATACGCAGTATTTT.